The 12 T cell receptor beta chains below were found in one sample sequenced in a study of T cell changes during pregnancy in multiple sclerosis. Here immunoSEQ multiplex PCR was the method, and the copy in TCRdb shows in-frame clones only, minus some. The sample shows 84,000 or so clones, approximately 94% of them seen only once. The sequences come from peripheral blood, collected in the third trimester of pregnancy. The receptor set was obtained from a female donor with multiple sclerosis, enrolled in a pregnancy study.

The V gene is TRBV5-6, the J gene TRBJ2-7; TRBD1 might be the D (6 bases). CDR1 and CDR2 from the germline V gene are SGHDT and YYEEEE. The V end lost 4 bases, the J end lost 0 bases, and 11 bases lay between the germline ends. CDR3 length: 14 residues. The CDR3 loop is CASSRQVVSYEQYF. The CDR3 DNA is TGTGCCAGCAGCCGACAGGTAGTCTCCTACGAGCAGTACTTC.

The rearrangement links TRBV2 to TRBJ1-1; the D is unclear. The V end was cut by 8 bases, the J end by 7 bases, with 8 bases between. Germline-derived CDR1 and CDR2 are SNHLY and FYNNEI. The CDR3 extends over 10 amino acids. In DNA, the CDR3 is TGTGCCAGCCACAGTAGTGAAGCTTTCTTT. It specifies CASHSSEAFF.

A few counts support this clone. V and J are TRBV7-6 and TRBJ2-7; perhaps TRBD2 as D (5 bases). Germline V CDR1 and CDR2: SGHVS, FNYEAQ. This CDR3 is 15 amino acids long. Trimming cost V 5 bases and J 5 bases, with 19 bases left between them. The CDR3 here is CASSPHTGYDNEQYF. The CDR3, as DNA: TGTGCCAGCAGCCCACATACGGGGTATGATAACGAGCAGTACTTC.

V is TRBV9 and J is TRBJ1-2; tentative D call: TRBD1 (5 bases). Germline V gene lookup returns CDR1 SGDLS and CDR2 YYNGEE. V lost 0 bases and J 5 bases, leaving 29 bases between the germline ends. The CDR3 has 20 residues. The DNA for the CDR3 is TGTGCCAGCAGCGTAGCAGGCGGGGGGGTGCGGGATGGAGACCTATATGGCTACACCTTC. Amino acid sequence: CASSVAGGGVRDGDLYGYTF. Complete variable domain (other parts from reference TRBV9 and TRBJ1-2): DSGVTQTPKHLITATGQRVTLRCSPRSGDLSVYWYQQSLDQGLQFLIQYYNGEERAKGNILERFSAQQFPDLHSELNLSSLELGDSALYFCASSVAGGGVRDGDLYGYTFGSGTRLTVV.

V and J are TRBV25-1 and TRBJ1-1, with 10 positions matching TRBD1. This CDR3 is built from 16 residues. With 1 base clipped from V and 3 bases from J, the junction kept 5 bases outside the gene matches. Germline CDR1 MGHDK, CDR2 SYGVNS. The CDR3 DNA reads TGTGCCAGCAGTGAATGGTCCGGGACAGGGGACACTGAAGCTTTCTTT. It is translated as CASSEWSGTGDTEAFF.

The chain has TRBV5-1 and TRBJ2-1; 7 bases align to TRBD2. CDR1 and CDR2 (germline): SGHRS, YFSETQ. The CDR3 consists of 16 residues. V was pared by 4 bases and J by 6 bases, with 13 bases of the junction left unmatched. This CDR3 is CASSLVTGGVANEQFF. The CDR3 coding sequence is TGCGCCAGCAGCCTGGTTACGGGGGGAGTAGCCAATGAGCAGTTCTTC.

The chain carries TRBV14 and TRBJ1-2, with unresolved D. Per the germline V gene, CDR1 is SGHDN and CDR2 is FVKESK. There are 16 residues in the CDR3. Trimming left V 2 bases short and J 8 bases short, with 21 bases between. In DNA form, the CDR3 reads TGTGCCAGCAGCCAAAGGCGGGCAGGAGCCCCTAACGGCTACACCTTC. Translated: CASSQRRAGAPNGYTF.

The genes are TRBV27 and TRBJ1-5, with 7 nucleotides matching TRBD1. Losses at the gene ends were 6 bases for V and 6 bases for J; bases not matched to a gene: 11. Germline V gene sequence: CDR1 MNHEY, CDR2 SMNVEV (reference sequence). This CDR3 has 15 residues. CDR3 sequence reads: CASSSGTATSQPQHF. In DNA form, the CDR3 reads TGTGCCAGCAGCTCCGGGACAGCAACGAGTCAGCCCCAGCATTTT.

This chain connects TRBV7-9 to TRBJ1-4; 7 bases are a match to TRBD1. CDR1 and CDR2 from the germline V gene are SEHNR and FQNEAQ (reference sequence). The CDR3 loop spans 18 amino acids. The ends lost 6 bases at V and 0 bases at J; junction bases unmatched: 13. CDR3 amino acids: CASSYQGGVKPTNEKLFF. In DNA, the CDR3 is TGTGCCAGCAGTTATCAGGGGGGCGTCAAACCAACTAATGAAAAACTGTTTTTT.

The rearrangement links TRBV9 to TRBJ1-2, with D possibly TRBD1 on 6 matching bases. This CDR3 is built from 13 residues. The germline V gene encodes CDR1 SGDLS and CDR2 YYNGEE. Between the trimmed V and J ends, which lost 5 bases and 4 bases, there was a span of 12 bases. CDR3 loop: CASRSTGSYGYTF. As DNA, the CDR3 is TGTGCCAGCAGAAGCACAGGGAGCTATGGCTACACCTTC.

This sequence joins TRBV2 and TRBJ1-1, with 7 nucleotides matching TRBD1. The CDR3 has 14 amino acids. Germline CDR1 SNHLY, CDR2 FYNNEI. V trimming: 6 bases; J trimming: 0 bases; junction bases outside the gene matches: 4. The CDR3 nucleotides are TGTGCCAGCAGCACACAGGGGATGAACACTGAAGCTTTCTTT. Amino acids: CASSTQGMNTEAFF.

V and J are TRBV29-1 and TRBJ1-4; TRBD1 is a possible D gene (5 bases). The CDR3 has 12 residues. The germline gives CDR1 SQVTM, CDR2 ANQGSEA. V was shortened by 3 bases and J by 7 bases, with 9 bases between the two germline ends. The CDR3 reads CSVEQGGEKLFF. The DNA of the CDR3 is TGCAGCGTTGAGCAGGGAGGTGAAAAACTGTTTTTT.